The clone carrying this T cell receptor beta chain showed up many times. Its antigen is as yet unknown. The sample belongs to a study of regulatory T cells in long-lasting Graves disease. General study points: TRBV28, TRBJ1-2 and TRBJ2-5 emerged as the favored segments in persistent disease. Accuracy might have suffered from few samples.

The CDR3 loop spans 18 amino acids. The germline V gene has CDR1 MNHNS and CDR2 SASEGT. Trimming left V 6 bases short and J 0 bases short, with 23 bases between. As to time point: persistent/refractory GD, antithyroid drugs over 5 years with positive TRAb. PBMCs provided the RNA from which the TCR library was made. With iRepertoire HTBI primers and Arm-PCR of CDR3 regions, TCR beta libraries were built. Using its own MiXCR run on the multiplex PCR reads, TCRdb lists one record per CDR3 protein. The data show roughly 430,000 distinct CDR3 sequences, around 23% seen once. This TCR was recovered from a female donor with Graves disease. The V and J genes are TRBV6-1 and TRBJ1-1; maybe TRBD1 (5 bases). Sequenced here: peripheral blood mononuclear cells (PBMCs), sampled when the disease was refractory, from a patient treated with antithyroid drugs. CDR3 sequence: CASSLRGPARGVNTEAFF. DNA of the CDR3: TGTGCCAGCAGCCTCCGCGGGCCGGCCAGAGGGGTGAACACTGAAGCTTTCTTT.